One and the same sample provided the 21 T cell receptor beta chains below, sequenced in a study of cytomegalovirus exposure and HLA in healthy donors. Primers included in the PCR were 60 Vbeta and 13 Jbeta primers. The assay was immunoSEQ multiplex PCR, and TCRdb's table has in-frame clones only and misses some. The data show approximately 190,000 clones, 82% seen once. The specimen was PBMCs. The receptors derive from a boy younger than 10 in good health and CMV-seronegative.

The genes are TRBV5-6 and TRBJ2-3; D ambiguous. Trimming removed 1 base from V and 3 bases from J, with 12 bases in between. Germline loops: CDR1 SGHDT, CDR2 YYEEEE. The CDR3 runs 15 residues. The chain's CDR3 is CASSLRPGGTDTQYF. In DNA, the CDR3 is TGTGCCAGCAGCTTGAGGCCGGGTGGGACAGATACGCAGTATTTT.

V is TRBV18 and J is TRBJ1-1, with 7 bases matching TRBD1. There are 14 residues in the CDR3. V trimming: 6 bases; J trimming: 4 bases; junction bases outside the gene matches: 8. The V gene's germline CDR1 is KGHSH and CDR2 LQKENI. CDR3 DNA sequence: TGTGCCAGCTCGCATAACAGGGGTGGCACTGAAGCTTTCTTT. Amino acid sequence: CASSHNRGGTEAFF.

The chain has TRBV5-1 and TRBJ2-3; no clear D gene. Germline CDR1 is SGHRS and CDR2 is YFSETQ. This CDR3 spans 14 amino acids. V shed 2 bases and J shed 3 bases, with 10 bases lying between them. The CDR3 region is CASSFGGYTDTQYF. In DNA, the CDR3 is TGCGCCAGCAGCTTTGGCGGATATACAGATACGCAGTATTTT.

J is TRBJ1-2 and V is TRBV18; 9 nucleotides align to TRBD1. The CDR3 spans 16 residues. Germline V lookup: CDR1 KGHSH, CDR2 LQKENI. Germline trimming cut 1 base from V and 2 bases from J; bases unmatched to any gene: 5. CDR3 bases: TGTGCCAGCTCACCACAGGACAGGGGAGCGAACTATGGCTACACCTTC. It encodes CASSPQDRGANYGYTF.

The chain joins TRBV27 to TRBJ1-5, with a weak D call TRBD1 (6 bases). Germline CDR1 is MNHEY and CDR2 is SMNVEV (reference sequence). This CDR3 is built from 17 residues. V dropped 2 bases and J dropped 0 bases, with 14 bases sitting between them. The CDR3 spells CASSLRGGLYSNQPQHF. The CDR3 DNA reads TGTGCCAGCAGTTTAAGGGGGGGCCTATATAGCAATCAGCCCCAGCATTTT.

In regard to this clone: A read error may account for a junction end that differs from germline. V gene TRBV7-7 combines with J gene TRBJ2-7; tentatively, D is TRBD1 (6 bases). The CDR3 consists of 18 residues. Germline V gene sequence: CDR1 SSHAT, CDR2 FNYEAQ (reference sequence). In DNA form, the CDR3 reads TGTGCTAGCAGCTTAGCGCCGGCAGGGGTAAATATCCCATACGAGCAGTACTTC. It encodes CASSLAPAGVNIPYEQYF.

The chain couples TRBV2 to TRBJ2-7; perhaps TRBD1 as D (5 bases). Germline CDR1 SNHLY, CDR2 FYNNEI. The CDR3 is 13 amino acids. V was clipped by 7 bases and J by 3 bases, with 13 bases between them. The CDR3, as DNA: TGTGCCAGCATGAAGGACACTTACTACGAGCAGTACTTC. Amino acid sequence: CASMKDTYYEQYF.

This rearrangement joins TRBV7-2 to TRBJ1-2; weak D call: TRBD1 (5 bases). There are 13 residues in the CDR3. The V gene's germline CDR1 is SGHTA and CDR2 FQGNSA. The germline V and J ends were trimmed by 5 bases and 4 bases, with 11 bases remaining between them. Here the CDR3 reads CASSQAGGYGYTF. CDR3 nucleotide sequence: TGTGCCAGCAGCCAGGCGGGGGGCTATGGCTACACCTTC.

J is TRBJ1-2 and V is TRBV5-4; possibly TRBD1 for D (5 bases). Trimming left V 0 bases short and J 6 bases short, with 15 bases between. CDR1 and CDR2 (germline): SGHNT, YYREEE (reference sequence). CDR3 size: 15 residues. CDR3 nucleotides: TGTGCCAGCAGCTTGGTGGGGGGTACGACCGATGGCTACACCTTC. Its protein is CASSLVGGTTDGYTF.

V usage is TRBV2 and J usage is TRBJ2-7; TRBD1 is a possible D gene (6 bases). The CDR3 consists of 13 residues. From germline, CDR1 is SNHLY and CDR2 FYNNEI. Trimming took 6 bases from V and 5 from J, leaving 14 bases between them. CDR3 DNA sequence: TGTGCCAGCAGGACAGGCCCTAGCCACGAGCAGTACTTC. Protein sequence: CASRTGPSHEQYF.

The chain combines TRBV4-1 with TRBJ2-3; the match to TRBD2 covers 12 bases. The V gene's germline CDR1 is MGHRA and CDR2 YSYEKL. The V segment lost 3 bases and the J segment 3 bases; nucleotides outside the gene matches: 7. The CDR3 runs to 17 residues. The CDR3 loop is CASSHTASGGGTDTQYF. CDR3 nucleotide sequence: TGCGCCAGCAGCCACACCGCTAGCGGGGGGGGAACAGATACGCAGTATTTT.

This chain connects TRBV30 to TRBJ2-7; TRBD2 matches 10 bases. The V gene's germline CDR1 is GTSNPN and CDR2 SVGIG (reference sequence). V was clipped by 0 bases and J by 6 bases; unmatched bases: 11. This CDR3 region has 16 residues. This chain's CDR3 is CAWSVLRSGGAPEQYF. The CDR3 DNA sequence: TGTGCCTGGAGTGTTCTGAGGAGCGGGGGGGCCCCCGAGCAGTACTTC.

The chain is built from TRBV5-6 and TRBJ1-2; D not certain. The CDR3 sequence is 16 residues long. With 4 bases removed from V and 6 bases from J, the gap between germline ends came to 22 bases. Germline loops: CDR1 SGHDT, CDR2 YYEEEE. In DNA, the CDR3 is TGTGCCAGCAGCCTAGCGCTTGACTTTCTTATGGATGGCTACACCTTC. Translation: CASSLALDFLMDGYTF.

The chain employs TRBV19 and TRBJ1-6; D is possibly TRBD1 (6 bases). The CDR3 covers 15 residues. The V end lost 1 base, the J end lost 7 bases, and 11 bases lay between the germline ends. In germline, CDR1 is LNHDA, CDR2 SQIVND (reference sequence). The CDR3 region is CASSIGGHRNSPLHF. CDR3 in DNA: TGTGCCAGTAGTATAGGGGGACATCGAAATTCACCCCTCCACTTT.

The chain has TRBV5-1 and TRBJ1-3; the match to TRBD1 covers 9 bases. The CDR3 sequence is 15 residues long. Germline V lookup: CDR1 SGHRS, CDR2 YFSETQ. The J segment lost 1 base and the V segment lost 4 bases, leaving 3 bases of the junction unmatched. The CDR3 bases are TGCGCCAGCAGCCGGACAGGGGCGTCTGGAAACACCATATATTTT. It translates to CASSRTGASGNTIYF.

The chain recombines TRBV27 with TRBJ1-2; TRBD1 matches at 7 bases. Losses at the gene ends were 4 bases for V and 4 bases for J; bases not matched to a gene: 9. There are 15 residues in the CDR3. CDR1 is MNHEY and CDR2 is SMNVEV in the germline V gene (reference sequence). The CDR3 loop reads CASSSGTASPYGYTF. The CDR3, as DNA: TGTGCCAGCAGTTCCGGGACAGCCTCGCCCTATGGCTACACCTTC.

Of note for this clone: At one end, the junction sequence differs from germline, possibly due to a read error. This rearrangement joins TRBV7-9 to TRBJ2-7; D not resolved. The length of the CDR3 is 12 residues. The germline V gene has CDR1 SEHNR and CDR2 FQNEAQ (reference sequence). CDR3 sequence: CASSLGGYELYF. CDR3 in DNA: TGTGCCAGCAGCTTAGGAGGTTACGAGCTGTACTTC.

V usage is TRBV7-8 and J usage is TRBJ1-5, with 10 bases matching TRBD1. This CDR3 region has 19 residues. Germline-derived CDR1 and CDR2 are SGHVS and FQNEAQ. Trimming took 0 bases from V and 3 from J; bases not matched to a gene: 11. Here the CDR3 reads CASSLALGQGFRPNQPQHF. CDR3 in DNA: TGTGCCAGCAGCTTAGCCTTGGGACAGGGGTTCCGACCCAATCAGCCCCAGCATTTT.

The chain recombines TRBV5-6 with TRBJ1-2; 8 bases map to TRBD1. Germline V lookup: CDR1 SGHDT, CDR2 YYEEEE. CDR3 length equals 13 residues. V gave up 2 bases and J gave up 4 bases; unmatched junction bases: 1. CDR3 in amino acids: CASSFTGGYGYTF. The CDR3 DNA follows: TGTGCCAGCAGCTTCACAGGGGGCTATGGCTACACCTTC.

The V gene is TRBV5-1, the J gene TRBJ2-7; TRBD1 might be the D (6 bases). Germline values: CDR1 SGHRS, CDR2 YFSETQ. CDR3 length equals 14 residues. The germline V and J ends were trimmed by 4 bases and 0 bases, with 11 bases remaining between them. The CDR3 sequence is CASSQGQSSYEQYF. The CDR3 DNA sequence: TGCGCCAGCAGCCAGGGACAAAGCTCCTACGAGCAGTACTTC.

The gene calls are TRBV4-3 and TRBJ2-3; D not certain. Germline V lookup: CDR1 LGHNA, CDR2 YSLEER. The CDR3 consists of 14 residues. Trimming cost V 1 base and J 2 bases, with 7 bases left between them. This chain's CDR3 is CASSQGPFTDTQYF. The CDR3 DNA follows: TGCGCCAGCAGCCAAGGGCCCTTCACAGATACGCAGTATTTT.